The clone carrying this TCR beta chain was counted many times. Its antigen remains unknown. The missing CDR3 end, 3 residues past where the read stops, is filled in from the germline J gene. The assay was immunoSEQ multiplex PCR, and TCRdb's table has in-frame clones only and misses some. The sample has 45,000 to 70,000 clones, none seen only once. These data originate in a study of T cell clonality in common variable immunodeficiency. Trimming pared 4 bases from V and 4 bases from J, leaving 9 bases between. Looked up from germline, CDR1 is SGHDT and CDR2 is YYEEEE. The CDR3 has 12 amino acids. The study, taken as a whole, reports: TCRbeta clonality was increased in CVID versus healthy controls.

This sequence was found in a person aged 18 to 75 in good health. The rearrangement uses TRBV5-6 and TRBJ2-7; a weak D match, TRBD1 (5 bases). Sequenced material: peripheral blood mononuclear cells. CDR3 protein: CASSGAAYEQYF. Partial CDR3 DNA: TGTGCCAGCAGCGGGGCGGCGTACGAG.